This entry concerns a single T cell receptor beta chain. Its antigen is as yet unknown. This CDR3 is built from 12 residues. Trimming took 2 bases from V and 5 from J, leaving 6 bases between them. The germline V gene encodes CDR1 MNHNS and CDR2 SASEGT. A second about 7 to 12 cycle PCR used barcoded and J-beta primers. TCRdb reprocessed the 5' RACE reads with MiXCR, giving one entry per CDR3 protein. The top ten hold approximately 12% of the sample, which has 650,000 to 800,000 distinct CDR3 sequences, around 52% seen once. The data stem from a study of blood T cells in healthy people across ages. Study-level findings and limits: Significant beta diversity loss was already apparent by age roughly 38, declining roughly linearly.

The receptor was isolated from a woman of 80 years or more in good health. The sequencing input was blood. V and J are TRBV6-1 and TRBJ1-2; D is uncertain. The CDR3 protein is CASSESAYGYTF. DNA for the CDR3: TGTGCCAGCAGTGAATCGGCGTATGGCTACACCTTC.